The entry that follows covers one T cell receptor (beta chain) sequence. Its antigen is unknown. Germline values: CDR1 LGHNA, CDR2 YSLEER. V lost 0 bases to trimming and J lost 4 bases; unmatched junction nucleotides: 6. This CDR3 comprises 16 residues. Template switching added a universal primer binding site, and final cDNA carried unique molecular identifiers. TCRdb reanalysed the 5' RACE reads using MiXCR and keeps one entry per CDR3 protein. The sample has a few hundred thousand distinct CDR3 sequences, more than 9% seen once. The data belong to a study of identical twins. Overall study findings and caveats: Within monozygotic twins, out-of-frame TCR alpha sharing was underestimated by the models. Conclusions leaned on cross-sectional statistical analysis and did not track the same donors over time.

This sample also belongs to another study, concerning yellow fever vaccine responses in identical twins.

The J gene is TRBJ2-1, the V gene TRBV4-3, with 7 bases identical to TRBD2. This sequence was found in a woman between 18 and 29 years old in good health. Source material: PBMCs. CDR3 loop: CASSQDPSGTYNEQFF. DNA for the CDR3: TGCGCCAGCAGCCAAGATCCTAGCGGAACTTACAATGAGCAGTTCTTC.